The rows below give T cell receptor beta chains drawn from one sample of a study of T cell responses to AZD1222 COVID-19 vaccine. The repertoire was sequenced with immunoSEQ multiplex PCR; TCRdb's copy has only in-frame clones and lacks some. The data show 150,000 to 200,000 clones, 90% to 95% seen once. Sequences were derived from peripheral blood, sampled on day 0 of AZD1222 vaccination. The receptors come from an adult in good health. Both conserved end residues are part of each CDR3. A D gene is named only where the DNA matches it firmly. Some rows have no size entry. The others give once, few or many, or a class for an expanded clone.

CDR3nt: TGTGCCAGCAGCCAAGCCGGGACTAGCGATCAAGATACGCAGTATTTT
CDR3aa: CASSQAGTSDQDTQYF
d_gene: TRBD2
v_gene: TRBV3-1/TRBV3-2
j_gene: TRBJ2-3
abundance: NA

CDR3nt: TGCAGTGCCCCCACGAACACTGAAGCTTTCTTT
CDR3aa: CSAPTNTEAFF
d_gene: NA
v_gene: TRBV20-1
j_gene: TRBJ1-1
abundance: NA

CDR3nt: TGTGCCAGCGTCGTGGCCAAAAACACCGGGGAGCTGTTTTTT
CDR3aa: CASVVAKNTGELFF
d_gene: NA
v_gene: TRBV6-5
j_gene: TRBJ2-2
abundance: NA

CDR3nt: TGTGCCAGCAGTGGGGACAGGGGGAATGCCTACTACGAGCAGTACTTC
CDR3aa: CASSGDRGNAYYEQYF
d_gene: TRBD1
v_gene: TRBV6-1
j_gene: TRBJ2-7
abundance: NA

CDR3nt: TGTGCCAGCAGCTTAGCGGGAGGGGATACGCAGTATTTT
CDR3aa: CASSLAGGDTQYF
d_gene: TRBD2
v_gene: TRBV11-1
j_gene: TRBJ2-3
abundance: NA

CDR3nt: TGTGCCAGTAGTATAGGGCCGGATACGCAGTATTTT
CDR3aa: CASSIGPDTQYF
d_gene: NA
v_gene: TRBV19
j_gene: TRBJ2-3
abundance: NA

CDR3nt: TGTGCCAGCAGCTCCCCCCGGGGGGCCGGCGGCGAGCAGTACTTC
CDR3aa: CASSSPRGAGGEQYF
d_gene: NA
v_gene: TRBV7-2
j_gene: TRBJ2-7
abundance: NA

CDR3nt: TGTGCCAGCAGCCAAGATCGAAGACTCCTGGTGGGCGAGCAGTACTTC
CDR3aa: CASSQDRRLLVGEQYF
d_gene: NA
v_gene: TRBV3-1/TRBV3-2
j_gene: TRBJ2-7
abundance: few

CDR3nt: TGCGCCAGCAGCTTGGAACAGGGGGCGAGGAATGAAGCTTTCTTT
CDR3aa: CASSLEQGARNEAFF
d_gene: TRBD1
v_gene: TRBV5-1
j_gene: TRBJ1-1
abundance: NA

CDR3nt: TGTGCCAGCAGCGCCGCCTCGGGGAGGGTGGCTGGCTACACCTTC
CDR3aa: CASSAASGRVAGYTF
d_gene: NA
v_gene: TRBV9
j_gene: TRBJ1-2
abundance: NA

CDR3nt: TGTGCCAGCGGACTAGCGGGAGTTTACAATGAGCAGTTCTTC
CDR3aa: CASGLAGVYNEQFF
d_gene: TRBD2
v_gene: TRBV27
j_gene: TRBJ2-1
abundance: NA

CDR3nt: TGCGCCAGCAGCGCCGGACAGGGAAATGAAAAACTGTTTTTT
CDR3aa: CASSAGQGNEKLFF
d_gene: TRBD1
v_gene: TRBV5-1
j_gene: TRBJ1-4
abundance: NA

CDR3nt: TGTGCCACAGGGGGAGGGGTGAGCAATCAGCCCCAGCATTTT
CDR3aa: CATGGGVSNQPQHF
d_gene: TRBD1
v_gene: TRBV10-3
j_gene: TRBJ1-5
abundance: NA

CDR3nt: TGTGCCAGCAGCCTGGAACCGACAGGGGGCTACGAGCAGTACTTC
CDR3aa: CASSLEPTGGYEQYF
d_gene: TRBD1
v_gene: TRBV5-6
j_gene: TRBJ2-7
abundance: NA

CDR3nt: TGTGCCAGCAGTTTGCCGTTGCCAGATACGCAGTATTTT
CDR3aa: CASSLPLPDTQYF
d_gene: NA
v_gene: TRBV28
j_gene: TRBJ2-3
abundance: NA

CDR3nt: TGTGCCATCAAACGGGAGGGCACCGGGGAGCTGTTTTTT
CDR3aa: CAIKREGTGELFF
d_gene: TRBD2
v_gene: TRBV10-3
j_gene: TRBJ2-2
abundance: few

CDR3nt: TGTGCCACCAGTGATGGACAGGGGTCGCGACTGAACTATGGCTACACCTTC
CDR3aa: CATSDGQGSRLNYGYTF
d_gene: TRBD1
v_gene: TRBV24-1
j_gene: TRBJ1-2
abundance: NA

CDR3nt: TGTGCCAGCAGGGCTGACACGGGGAATAAAAACATTCAGTACTTC
CDR3aa: CASRADTGNKNIQYF
d_gene: NA
v_gene: TRBV2
j_gene: TRBJ2-4
abundance: NA

CDR3nt: TGTGCCAGCAGCATGGACCCTGGGAGGGAGCAGTTCTTC
CDR3aa: CASSMDPGREQFF
d_gene: NA
v_gene: TRBV9
j_gene: TRBJ2-1
abundance: NA

CDR3nt: TGTGCCAGCAGCCTCCTACGTGGAATCCAAGAGACCCAGTACTTC
CDR3aa: CASSLLRGIQETQYF
d_gene: NA
v_gene: TRBV14
j_gene: TRBJ2-5
abundance: once

CDR3nt: TGTGCCAGCAGCCAGGCGTTAGCGGAGTACAATGAGCAGTTCTTC
CDR3aa: CASSQALAEYNEQFF
d_gene: NA
v_gene: TRBV11-1
j_gene: TRBJ2-1
abundance: NA

CDR3nt: TGTGCTAGTGGTTTGGCCCCGGGACAGGTCAAGGGCACTGAAGCTTTCTTT
CDR3aa: CASGLAPGQVKGTEAFF
d_gene: TRBD1
v_gene: TRBV12-5
j_gene: TRBJ1-1
abundance: NA

CDR3nt: TGTGCCAGCAGTGACACCCGGGACAGGGTGAGGAATAGCAATCAGCCCCAGCATTTT
CDR3aa: CASSDTRDRVRNSNQPQHF
d_gene: TRBD1
v_gene: TRBV6-1
j_gene: TRBJ1-5
abundance: NA

CDR3nt: TGTGCCAGTACGGGACAGGGTCGGGAGACCCAGTACTTC
CDR3aa: CASTGQGRETQYF
d_gene: TRBD1
v_gene: TRBV19
j_gene: TRBJ2-5
abundance: NA

CDR3nt: TGTGCCAGCAGCTATCCGTCGGGTTCCTACAATGAGCAGTTCTTC
CDR3aa: CASSYPSGSYNEQFF
d_gene: NA
v_gene: TRBV3-1/TRBV3-2
j_gene: TRBJ2-1
abundance: NA

CDR3nt: TGTGCCAGCAGTCCCCCAGGGAGACGGGAGCAGTACTTC
CDR3aa: CASSPPGRREQYF
d_gene: NA
v_gene: TRBV28
j_gene: TRBJ2-7
abundance: NA

CDR3nt: TGTGCCAGCAGTAACCCCGGCCCCGGCGCCCAGCCCCAGCATTTT
CDR3aa: CASSNPGPGAQPQHF
d_gene: NA
v_gene: TRBV28
j_gene: TRBJ1-5
abundance: NA

CDR3nt: TGTGCCACCGCCAGGACAGGGGATGGTCAGCCCCAGCATTTT
CDR3aa: CATARTGDGQPQHF
d_gene: TRBD1
v_gene: TRBV24-1
j_gene: TRBJ1-5
abundance: NA

CDR3nt: TGTGCCAGCAGTCTCTCAACAGGCGACACCATATATTTT
CDR3aa: CASSLSTGDTIYF
d_gene: NA
v_gene: TRBV7-2
j_gene: TRBJ1-3
abundance: NA

CDR3nt: TGTGCCACCAGCAACCCATTCCTCACCACAGATACGCAGTATTTT
CDR3aa: CATSNPFLTTDTQYF
d_gene: NA
v_gene: TRBV15
j_gene: TRBJ2-3
abundance: NA

CDR3nt: TGTGCCAGCAGACGGGACAGTCCGAACACTGAAGCTTTCTTT
CDR3aa: CASRRDSPNTEAFF
d_gene: TRBD1
v_gene: TRBV7-9
j_gene: TRBJ1-1
abundance: NA

CDR3nt: TGTGCCAGCAGCCCCTGGGGGGGGAACGAGCAGTACTTC
CDR3aa: CASSPWGGNEQYF
d_gene: TRBD2
v_gene: TRBV9
j_gene: TRBJ2-7
abundance: once

CDR3nt: TGTGCCATCAGTGAGTCGAGAACTAACGACAATGAGCAGTTCTTC
CDR3aa: CAISESRTNDNEQFF
d_gene: NA
v_gene: TRBV10-3
j_gene: TRBJ2-1
abundance: once

CDR3nt: TGTGCCACGTCCCGGGACAGGAATCAGCCCCAGCATTTT
CDR3aa: CATSRDRNQPQHF
d_gene: TRBD1
v_gene: TRBV19
j_gene: TRBJ1-5
abundance: NA

CDR3nt: TGTGCCAGTAGGGGTGGAGATACGCAGTATTTT
CDR3aa: CASRGGDTQYF
d_gene: NA
v_gene: TRBV19
j_gene: TRBJ2-3
abundance: NA

CDR3nt: TGTGCCAGCAGCAAGGGACAGGTAGACCAAGAGACCCAGTACTTC
CDR3aa: CASSKGQVDQETQYF
d_gene: TRBD1
v_gene: TRBV5-4
j_gene: TRBJ2-5
abundance: NA

CDR3nt: TGTGCCAGCAGCCAGCGAAGGACTAGCGGGCATAATGAGCAGTTCTTC
CDR3aa: CASSQRRTSGHNEQFF
d_gene: TRBD2
v_gene: TRBV14
j_gene: TRBJ2-1
abundance: NA

CDR3nt: TGTGCCAGCAGTTTACTCAGGACAGCGACCCGAATTAGCAATCAGCCCCAGCATTTT
CDR3aa: CASSLLRTATRISNQPQHF
d_gene: NA
v_gene: TRBV28
j_gene: TRBJ1-5
abundance: NA

CDR3nt: TGTGCCAGCAGCTTCGTCCCGGGACAGATCTCCTACGAGCAGTACTTC
CDR3aa: CASSFVPGQISYEQYF
d_gene: NA
v_gene: TRBV21-1
j_gene: TRBJ2-7
abundance: NA

CDR3nt: TGTGCCAGTAGTATCGACGGCTCCTATAATTCACCCCTCCACTTT
CDR3aa: CASSIDGSYNSPLHF
d_gene: NA
v_gene: TRBV19
j_gene: TRBJ1-6
abundance: NA

CDR3nt: TGCGCCAGCAGCTTGGCAGCAGGGCCCCACGGCTACACCTTC
CDR3aa: CASSLAAGPHGYTF
d_gene: NA
v_gene: TRBV5-1
j_gene: TRBJ1-2
abundance: NA

CDR3nt: TGTGCCAGCACCCTGGAGGGCGGGAGCTCCTACAATGAGCAGTTCTTC
CDR3aa: CASTLEGGSSYNEQFF
d_gene: TRBD2
v_gene: TRBV5-8
j_gene: TRBJ2-1
abundance: NA

CDR3nt: TGTGCCAGCAGTTTATCGATAGGGTTGGGTGGCTACACCTTC
CDR3aa: CASSLSIGLGGYTF
d_gene: NA
v_gene: TRBV27
j_gene: TRBJ1-2
abundance: NA

CDR3nt: TGTGCCAGCAGCTTGGTGGGGGGTTCCTCCTATGGCTACACCTTC
CDR3aa: CASSLVGGSSYGYTF
d_gene: NA
v_gene: TRBV5-5
j_gene: TRBJ1-2
abundance: NA

CDR3nt: TGTGCCATCACACGGTACGAGCAGTACTTC
CDR3aa: CAITRYEQYF
d_gene: NA
v_gene: TRBV24-1
j_gene: TRBJ2-7
abundance: NA

CDR3nt: TGCGCCAGCAGCTTAAATGGCCCCAACCAAGAGACCCAGTACTTC
CDR3aa: CASSLNGPNQETQYF
d_gene: NA
v_gene: TRBV5-1
j_gene: TRBJ2-5
abundance: NA

CDR3nt: TGTGCCAGCAGGCGGGACAGTCATTACGAGCAGTACTTC
CDR3aa: CASRRDSHYEQYF
d_gene: NA
v_gene: TRBV12-3/TRBV12-4
j_gene: TRBJ2-7
abundance: NA

CDR3nt: TGTGCCAGCACCTCGGGACTAGCGGGAGGGCTCGAGCAGTACTTC
CDR3aa: CASTSGLAGGLEQYF
d_gene: TRBD2
v_gene: TRBV2
j_gene: TRBJ2-7
abundance: NA

CDR3nt: TGTGCCAGCAGCTTAACAGGGGGGCGCGAGCAGTACTTC
CDR3aa: CASSLTGGREQYF
d_gene: TRBD1
v_gene: TRBV7-2
j_gene: TRBJ2-7
abundance: NA

CDR3nt: TGTGCCAGCAGTTTGCAACAGGGGGCAGAGTACGAGCAGTACTTC
CDR3aa: CASSLQQGAEYEQYF
d_gene: TRBD1
v_gene: TRBV27
j_gene: TRBJ2-7
abundance: NA

CDR3nt: TGTGCCAGCAGCCCGAGCTCCCATAGGAGGGCGAACACCGGGGAGCTGTTTTTT
CDR3aa: CASSPSSHRRANTGELFF
d_gene: NA
v_gene: TRBV7-3
j_gene: TRBJ2-2
abundance: NA

CDR3nt: TGTGCCAGCAGTCAACCGGGGGCCGTTTCGGCCATTCAGTACTTC
CDR3aa: CASSQPGAVSAIQYF
d_gene: NA
v_gene: TRBV6-1
j_gene: TRBJ2-4
abundance: NA

CDR3nt: TGTGCCAGCAGCCAAGATTCGGCGGGGGCGGACACTGAAGCTTTCTTT
CDR3aa: CASSQDSAGADTEAFF
d_gene: NA
v_gene: TRBV14
j_gene: TRBJ1-1
abundance: NA

CDR3nt: TGTGCCAGCAGCAAAACTAGCGGGGGGGAGAATGAGCAGTTCTTC
CDR3aa: CASSKTSGGENEQFF
d_gene: TRBD2
v_gene: TRBV5-4
j_gene: TRBJ2-1
abundance: NA

CDR3nt: TGTGCCAGCAGTGCATCAGGCCCCCCGGTCTCCTACGAGCAGTACTTC
CDR3aa: CASSASGPPVSYEQYF
d_gene: NA
v_gene: TRBV6-1
j_gene: TRBJ2-7
abundance: NA

CDR3nt: TGTGCCAGCAGGGTGCTGCATGGCTACACCTTC
CDR3aa: CASRVLHGYTF
d_gene: NA
v_gene: TRBV28
j_gene: TRBJ1-2
abundance: NA

CDR3nt: TGTGCCAGCAGCCCCTGGGACATTCAAGAGACCCAGTACTTC
CDR3aa: CASSPWDIQETQYF
d_gene: NA
v_gene: TRBV7-9
j_gene: TRBJ2-5
abundance: NA

CDR3nt: TGTGCCAGCAGCCTCATTGGTGGAGGGTACTCTGGGGCCAACGTCCTGACTTTC
CDR3aa: CASSLIGGGYSGANVLTF
d_gene: NA
v_gene: TRBV11-2
j_gene: TRBJ2-6
abundance: NA